This T cell receptor (beta chain) was identified during a study of blood T cell repertoires in COVID-19. Study-level background: Researchers got acute and convalescent COVID-19 samples from the United States, Italy and Spain. PBMCs, B-cell-depleted T cells, or T cells were the source of the cDNA or gDNA that made up the material.

Per the germline V gene, CDR1 is SGHRS and CDR2 is YFSETQ. The CDR3 is 14 residues long. The V gene lost 2 bases and the J gene lost 1 base, with 9 bases spanning the gap. In the study's own analysis: Estimates of nucleated cell counts were drawn from the amplification of reference gene primers. The repertoire was sequenced with immunoSEQ multiplex PCR; TCRdb's copy has only in-frame clones and lacks some. V and J calls and clone size come straight from that table; D and trimming were deduced from the DNA. The repertoire has about 74,000 clones, about four fifths of them found once; the top ten carry roughly 21%.

The rearrangement links TRBV5-1 to TRBJ2-5, with a possible D match to TRBD1 (6 bases). The sequenced sample consisted of peripheral blood. The receptor comes from a man between 65 and 85 years old with acute or convalescent COVID-19. The CDR3: CASSFQGPQETQYF. For the CDR3, the DNA is TGCGCCAGCAGCTTTCAGGGGCCCCAAGAGACCCAGTACTTC.